This TCR beta chain emerged from a study of shared clonotypes between healthy human individuals. J gave up 6 bases and V 2 bases, and 4 bases lay outside the gene matches. Germline V gene sequence: CDR1 SGHVS, CDR2 FQNEAQ. CDR3 length: 16 amino acids. Here immunoSEQ multiplex PCR was the method, and the copy in TCRdb shows in-frame clones only, minus some. The table includes roughly 2.6 million clones, around 90% detected once. This sequence originates from a man aged 18 to 35 in good health. Sequenced input: naive CD4+ T cells sorted from blood. Noted subset: CD45RA+ positively selected. The gene calls are TRBV7-8 and TRBJ2-2, with TRBD1 matching over 12 bases. CDR3 region: CASSLMGQGASGELFF. CDR3 nucleotides: TGTGCCAGCAGCTTAATGGGACAGGGGGCTTCCGGGGAGCTGTTTTTT.